Shown below are 19 T cell receptor beta chains from a single sample sequenced in a study of T cell repertoires in cytomegalovirus infection. Their antigens remain unidentified. TCRdb ran MiXCR on the reads and lists one entry per CDR3 protein. The repertoire holds approximately 990,000 distinct CDR3 sequences, with 31% as singletons. The sample consisted of cultured CD8+ T cells from PBMCs, taken from culture after CMV antigen stimulation. The receptors originated from a human donor in good health (CMV status not recorded). Some clones in this sample may be carry-over from other donors' samples.

The J gene is TRBJ1-1, the V gene TRBV19; 8 positions agree with TRBD1. Per the germline V gene, CDR1 is LNHDA and CDR2 is SQIVND (reference sequence). The J segment lost 1 base and the V segment lost 4 bases, leaving 11 bases of the junction unmatched. The CDR3 is 17 residues long. The CDR3 coding sequence is TGTGCCAGTAGTAACTGGACAGGGCGCGGGAGGAACACTGAAGCTTTCTTT. Protein product: CASSNWTGRGRNTEAFF.

The gene calls are TRBV7-2 and TRBJ1-2; unclear D gene. CDR3 length: 13 residues. Germline-derived CDR1 and CDR2 are SGHTA and FQGNSA. V was pared by 3 bases and J by 4 bases, with 9 bases between. CDR3: CASSFDVSYGYTF. In nucleotides, the CDR3 is TGTGCCAGCAGCTTCGACGTTAGCTATGGCTACACCTTC.

The chain joins TRBV19 to TRBJ2-3; 8 positions agree with TRBD2. The V segment lost 7 bases and the J segment 6 bases; nucleotides outside the gene matches: 6. Germline V gene lookup returns CDR1 LNHDA and CDR2 SQIVND (reference sequence). The CDR3 consists of 13 residues. The CDR3 sequence: CASIGLAHDTQYF. Written as DNA, the CDR3 is TGTGCCAGTATCGGACTAGCCCACGATACGCAGTATTTT.

This clonotype was counted between two and nine times. This chain joins TRBV28 and TRBJ2-3; a possible D gene is TRBD1 (6 bases). The length of the CDR3 is 15 residues. The germline gives CDR1 MDHEN, CDR2 SYDVKM. Deletions cut 5 bases from V and 6 bases from J, with 18 bases between. CDR3 nucleotides: TGTGCCAGCAGTACAGGGACACCCACCGAGGATACGCAGTATTTT. Protein: CASSTGTPTEDTQYF.

V and J are TRBV6-2 or TRBV6-3 and TRBJ1-6; the match to TRBD1 covers 7 bases. This CDR3 region has 14 residues. Germline loops: CDR1 MNHEY, CDR2 SVGEGT. Germline trimming cut 7 bases from V and 8 bases from J; bases unmatched to any gene: 8. The CDR3 spells CASTPRGPDSPLHF. In DNA, the CDR3 is TGTGCCAGCACCCCGAGGGGGCCGGATTCACCCCTCCACTTT.

The chain is built from TRBV6-1 and TRBJ2-1; 7 bases match TRBD2. After removal of 1 base from V and 0 bases from J, the junction contained 6 bases not matched to a gene. From germline, CDR1 is MNHNS and CDR2 SASEGT. CDR3 length: 17 amino acids. CDR3 coding DNA: TGTGCCAGCAGTGAAGAGTCTAGCGGTAGCTCCTACAATGAGCAGTTCTTC. It translates to CASSEESSGSSYNEQFF.

This clonotype has ten or more counts. This chain links TRBV6-6 with TRBJ1-5, with D possibly matching TRBD1 (5 bases). This CDR3 has 14 residues. The germline V gene has CDR1 MNHNY and CDR2 SVGAGI (reference sequence). V lost 0 bases to trimming and J lost 9 bases, with 12 bases between them. CDR3 DNA: TGTGCCAGCAGTTACTCGGGGGGGAATGGGCCCCAGCATTTT. This translates into CASSYSGGNGPQHF.

The genes are TRBV7-9 and TRBJ1-4; D not certain. The V gene lost 10 bases and the J gene lost 6 bases, with 27 bases spanning the gap. CDR3 size: 17 residues. The germline V gene encodes CDR1 SEHNR and CDR2 FQNEAQ (reference sequence). Here the CDR3 reads CATDAQGKPESDEKLFF. The CDR3 nucleotides read TGTGCCACCGACGCTCAAGGAAAGCCCGAATCGGATGAAAAACTGTTTTTT.

This clonotype occurred many times. The rearrangement links TRBV7-2 to TRBJ1-1; D unclear. CDR3 size: 16 residues. V lost 6 bases, J lost 3 bases, and 20 bases lay in between. The germline V gene has CDR1 SGHTA and CDR2 FQGNSA. CDR3 in DNA: TGTGCCAGCAGACCAGACTGGGCCCCACGGTACACTGAAGCTTTCTTT. Protein: CASRPDWAPRYTEAFF.

This sequence joins TRBV6-6 and TRBJ1-2; D remains ambiguous. The CDR3 sequence is 15 residues long. Germline CDR1 MNHNY, CDR2 SVGAGI (reference sequence). V was pared by 0 bases and J by 4 bases, with 12 bases between. The CDR3 loop reads CASSYSKRDGYGYTF. As DNA, the CDR3 is TGTGCCAGCAGTTACTCTAAGAGGGATGGCTATGGCTACACCTTC.

This clonotype came up a few times. The junction does not match germline at one end; this may be a read error. The chain uses TRBV5-3 and TRBJ1-2; a possible D gene is TRBD1 (6 bases). TRBV5-3 is marked as an open reading frame, function uncertain. This CDR3 is built from 14 residues. CDR3 bases: TGTGCCAGCAGCTTCGGGGGGCGCCTTAATGGCTACACCTTC. Its protein product is CASSFGGRLNGYTF.

This chain links TRBV6-5 with TRBJ1-5; no clear D gene. Trimming took off 0 bases at V and 0 bases at J, with 9 bases between the two ends. The CDR3 loop spans 16 amino acids. Germline V gene sequence: CDR1 MNHEY, CDR2 SVGAGI. CDR3 in amino acids: CASSYSVAYSNQPQHF. CDR3 in DNA: TGTGCCAGCAGTTACTCGGTCGCATATAGCAATCAGCCCCAGCATTTT.

This chain connects TRBV6-5 to TRBJ2-2, with a weak D call TRBD1 (6 bases). Germline V gene sequence: CDR1 MNHEY, CDR2 SVGAGI. Trimming took off 6 bases at V and 4 bases at J, with 15 bases between the two ends. This CDR3 is built from 15 residues. The CDR3, as DNA: TGTGCCAGCAGCACGACAGGTGGGAGCACCGGGGAGCTGTTTTTT. It specifies CASSTTGGSTGELFF.

The rearrangement uses TRBV7-9 and TRBJ2-7; the D gene is possibly TRBD1 (6 bases). The V end lost 1 base, the J end lost 3 bases, and 13 bases lay between the germline ends. From germline, CDR1 is SEHNR and CDR2 FQNEAQ (reference sequence). The CDR3 has 15 amino acids. DNA of the CDR3: TGTGCCAGCAGCTTAGGGGCCGGACAGATCTACGAGCAGTACGTC. It is translated as CASSLGAGQIYEQYV.

This clonotype was observed a few times. The chain employs TRBV7-9 and TRBJ2-5; 13 bases fit TRBD2. The CDR3 runs to 17 residues. CDR1 is SEHNR, CDR2 FQNEAQ, per germline (reference sequence). Unmatched junction bases numbered 6, after V lost 5 bases and J lost 0 bases. CDR3 amino acids: CASSGMTSGGYQETQYF. CDR3 bases: TGTGCCAGCAGCGGCATGACTAGCGGGGGGTACCAAGAGACCCAGTACTTC.

The chain has TRBV7-6 and TRBJ2-5; TRBD2 matches 7 bases. Germline loops: CDR1 SGHVS, CDR2 FNYEAQ. This CDR3 region has 17 residues. Trimming at V came to 5 bases and at J to 4 bases, leaving 16 bases not matched to a gene. Written as DNA, the CDR3 is TGTGCCAGCAGCCTACCCCAGCGGGGCCTGCCCCGAGAGACCCAGTACTTC. Its translation is CASSLPQRGLPRETQYF.

V and J are TRBV7-6 and TRBJ1-4, with D unclear. The V end lost 6 bases, the J end lost 8 bases, and 28 bases lay between the germline ends. Per germline, CDR1 SGHVS and CDR2 FNYEAQ. The CDR3 sequence is 18 residues long. The CDR3 loop reads CASSYNPKFPVDEEKLFF. The CDR3 region has the DNA TGTGCCAGCAGTTATAACCCGAAGTTCCCCGTGGACGAGGAAAAACTGTTTTTT. The full variable domain, with the rest looked up from reference TRBV7-6 and TRBJ1-4, is GAGVSQSPRYKVTKRGQDVALRCDPISGHVSLYWYRQALGQGPEFLTYFNYEAQQDKSGLPNDRFSAERPEGSISTLTIQRTEQRDSAMYRCASSYNPKFPVDEEKLFFGSGTQLSVL.

About this clonotype itself: A read error may account for a junction end that differs from germline. The J gene is TRBJ2-1, the V gene TRBV20-1, with TRBD1 matching over 7 bases. The CDR3 length is 15 residues. The V gene's germline CDR1 is DFQATT and CDR2 SNEGSKA (reference sequence). CDR3 DNA sequence: TGCGGTGCTAGAGCAGAACAGGGGCGCTACAATGAGCAGTTCTTC. This gives the protein CGARAEQGRYNEQFF.

As regards this clonotype: The junction differs from germline at one of its ends, possibly a read error. The chain has TRBV12-3 or TRBV12-4 and TRBJ2-1, with D possibly being TRBD2 (6 bases). CDR3 size: 16 residues. The CDR3 loop reads CVSSSSTGRKDDEQFF. The CDR3 DNA reads as TGTGTCAGCAGTTCATCGACCGGGAGAAAAGATGATGAGCAGTTCTTC.